Each of the 30 T cell receptor beta chains below was sequenced from the same sample in a study of blood T cell repertoires in COVID-19. Profiling relied on immunoSEQ multiplex PCR, and the TCRdb table lists in-frame clones only, not all of them. This sample carries over 100,000 clones, about 89% of them seen once, and the ten largest clones take less than 4.5%. The sample consisted of peripheral blood. Every receptor here comes from a man in his sixties with COVID-19, enrolled during active disease.

This clone occurred once. The chain has TRBV9 and TRBJ1-6; 10 bases fit TRBD1. CDR3 length: 17 residues. Trimming removed 0 bases from V and 14 bases from J; junction bases left unmatched: 14. Germline CDR1 is SGDLS and CDR2 is YYNGEE. CDR3 residues: CASSVGRGTGENSALHF. The CDR3 coding sequence is TGTGCCAGCAGCGTAGGGAGGGGGACAGGGGAAAATTCGGCCCTCCACTTT.

The table lists this clone with a count of one. This rearrangement joins TRBV28 to TRBJ2-1; TRBD1 might be the D (6 bases). V lost 8 bases and J 8 bases, leaving 19 bases between the germline ends. This CDR3 is 14 amino acids long. Germline V gene sequence: CDR1 MDHEN, CDR2 SYDVKM. CDR3 coding DNA: TGTGCCAGCGCTACGGAGGACAGATCCGATGAGCAGTTCTTC. This codes for CASATEDRSDEQFF. Full variable domain (missing parts from reference TRBV28 and TRBJ2-1): DVKVTQSSRYLVKRTGEKVFLECVQDMDHENMFWYRQDPGLGLRLIYFSYDVKMKEKGDIPEGYSVSREKKERFSLILESASTNQTSMYLCASATEDRSDEQFFGPGTRLTVL.

The rearrangement uses TRBV11-2 and TRBJ1-2; weak D call: TRBD1 (5 bases). The germline CDR1 and CDR2 sequences are SGHAT and FQNNGV. The length of the CDR3 is 16 residues. The ends were cut back, 0 bases at V and 3 bases at J, with 14 bases in the middle. The CDR3 DNA is TGTGCCAGCAGCTTAGAGTCCTCGGGGGGGGACTATGGCTACACCTTC. Protein sequence: CASSLESSGGDYGYTF.

The genes are TRBV9 and TRBJ2-7; TRBD1 matches 10 bases. Trimming removed 0 bases from V and 4 bases from J; junction bases left unmatched: 4. CDR3 length equals 15 residues. Germline assignment: CDR1 SGDLS and CDR2 YYNGEE. CDR3 DNA sequence: TGTGCCAGCAGCGTAGCCGGACAGGGGGGGTACGAGCAGTACTTC. Translation gives CASSVAGQGGYEQYF.

This chain links TRBV11-2 with TRBJ2-7, with D maybe TRBD1 (6 bases). CDR1 SGHAT and CDR2 FQNNGV come from the germline V gene. The CDR3 is 14 amino acids. V was cut by 1 base and J by 6 bases, with 13 bases left in between. This CDR3 reads CASSLVATGSEQYF. As DNA, the CDR3 is TGTGCCAGCAGCTTAGTCGCGACAGGCTCCGAGCAGTACTTC.

J is TRBJ2-5 and V is TRBV18; D unclear. CDR1 is KGHSH and CDR2 is LQKENI in the germline V gene. There are 14 residues in the CDR3. Deletions cut 2 bases from V and 2 bases from J, with 9 bases between. The CDR3 region is CASSPVAVQETQYF. The CDR3, as DNA: TGTGCCAGCTCACCAGTCGCAGTGCAAGAGACCCAGTACTTC.

This rearrangement joins TRBV3-1 (or the pseudogene TRBV3-2) to TRBJ1-2; D is unclear. V was cut by 1 base and J by 4 bases, with 10 bases left in between. Germline loops: CDR1 LGHDT, CDR2 YNNKEL (reference sequence). The length of the CDR3 is 14 residues. The CDR3 nucleotides read TGTGCCAGCAGCCAAGGTTTCCCCGTCTATGGCTACACCTTC. Its protein is CASSQGFPVYGYTF.

The chain links TRBV5-6 to TRBJ2-7; possible D gene TRBD1, 5 bases. CDR1 and CDR2 from the germline V gene are SGHDT and YYEEEE. There are 14 residues in the CDR3. Between the trimmed V and J ends, which lost 4 bases and 2 bases, there was a span of 13 bases. The chain's CDR3 is CASSTPGFPYEQYF. In DNA form, the CDR3 reads TGTGCCAGCAGCACACCAGGGTTTCCCTACGAGCAGTACTTC.

Only a few counts were recorded for this clone. V usage is TRBV6-5 and J usage is TRBJ1-3, with D possibly matching TRBD1 (6 bases). The germline gives CDR1 MNHEY, CDR2 SVGAGI. The CDR3 extends over 13 amino acids. V was shortened by 8 bases and J by 3 bases, with 11 bases between the two germline ends. The CDR3 protein is CASREGVGNTIYF. The CDR3 coding sequence is TGTGCCAGCCGCGAGGGGGTTGGAAACACCATATATTTT.

Details on this clone: The junction shows a germline mismatch at one end, possibly a read error. The chain has TRBV13 and TRBJ1-2, with D perhaps TRBD1 (5 bases). CDR1 is PRHDT and CDR2 is FYEKMQ in the germline V gene (reference sequence). The CDR3 extends over 14 amino acids. CDR3 coding DNA: TGTGCCAGCAGGTTAGCAGGGCTGCGGTATGGCTACACCTTC. Translated, it gives CASRLAGLRYGYTF.

The V gene is TRBV18, the J gene TRBJ1-4; no firm D call. CDR3 length equals 15 residues. Germline V gives CDR1 KGHSH, CDR2 LQKENI. Trimming took off 0 bases at V and 7 bases at J, with 12 bases between the two ends. Written as DNA, the CDR3 is TGTGCCAGCTCACCACCACACGGGGTTAGTGAAAAACTGTTTTTT. Amino acid sequence: CASSPPHGVSEKLFF. Looking up the rest from reference TRBV18 and TRBJ1-4 gives the full variable domain: NAGVMQNPRHLVRRRGQEARLRCSPMKGHSHVYWYRQLPEEGLKFMVYLQKENIIDESGMPKERFSAEFPKEGPSILRIQQVVRGDSAAYFCASSPPHGVSEKLFFGSGTQLSVL.

The rearrangement joins TRBV5-1 to TRBJ2-1; no firm D call. Germline V gene sequence: CDR1 SGHRS, CDR2 YFSETQ. The length of the CDR3 is 12 residues. V dropped 0 bases and J dropped 12 bases, with 10 bases sitting between them. The CDR3 DNA reads as TGCGCCAGCAGCTTGGGGCTAGTCGGGCAGTTCTTC. Encoded protein: CASSLGLVGQFF.

The rearrangement uses TRBV6-1 and TRBJ1-2, with 9 bases aligning to TRBD1. Germline values: CDR1 MNHNS, CDR2 SASEGT. V shed 1 base, J shed 4 bases, and the junction held 7 bases outside the gene matches. The CDR3 has 16 amino acids. Here the CDR3 DNA reads TGTGCCAGCAGTGAAGGGTCACGGACAGGGGTCTATGGCTACACCTTC. Translating gives CASSEGSRTGVYGYTF.

This chain joins TRBV4-2 and TRBJ2-3; 8 nucleotides match TRBD2. The CDR3 length is 14 residues. Losses at the gene ends were 6 bases for V and 1 base for J; bases not matched to a gene: 3. From germline, CDR1 is LGHNA and CDR2 YNFKEQ. CDR3 DNA: TGTGCCAGCAGGTCAGCGGGGGGCACAGATACGCAGTATTTT. Translation: CASRSAGGTDTQYF.

J is TRBJ1-2 and V is TRBV6-6; no definite D call. Germline CDR1 reads MNHNY; CDR2 reads SVGAGI (reference sequence). Trimming stripped 0 bases from V and 4 bases from J, with 9 bases between. CDR3 size: 14 residues. The DNA for the CDR3 is TGTGCCAGCAGTTACTCAGAAGGGAGCTATGGCTACACCTTC. Its translation is CASSYSEGSYGYTF.

The V call is TRBV18, the J call TRBJ2-1; D might be TRBD2 (6 bases). Trimming removed 1 base from V and 2 bases from J, with 9 bases in between. The CDR3 extends over 15 amino acids. Germline V CDR1 and CDR2: KGHSH, LQKENI. In nucleotides, the CDR3 is TGTGCCAGCTCACCACTACCGGGGGCCTACAATGAGCAGTTCTTC. This encodes CASSPLPGAYNEQFF. Full variable domain (outside the CDR3, taken from reference TRBV18 and TRBJ2-1): NAGVMQNPRHLVRRRGQEARLRCSPMKGHSHVYWYRQLPEEGLKFMVYLQKENIIDESGMPKERFSAEFPKEGPSILRIQQVVRGDSAAYFCASSPLPGAYNEQFFGPGTRLTVL.

The rearrangement links TRBV2 to TRBJ1-1; D is uncertain. Trimming left V 2 bases short and J 2 bases short, with 12 bases between. The CDR3 loop spans 15 amino acids. Germline V gives CDR1 SNHLY, CDR2 FYNNEI. CDR3 region: CASSEWHKSNTEAFF. For the CDR3, the DNA is TGTGCCAGCAGTGAATGGCACAAGTCTAACACTGAAGCTTTCTTT.

The chain recombines TRBV27 with TRBJ1-2, with D tentatively TRBD1 (5 bases). The germline V gene has CDR1 MNHEY and CDR2 SMNVEV (reference sequence). V was cut by 2 bases and J by 4 bases, with 8 bases left in between. The CDR3 has 13 amino acids. CDR3 in amino acids: CASSLGQGYGYTF. The CDR3 DNA is TGTGCCAGCAGTTTAGGGCAGGGCTATGGCTACACCTTC.

The chain recombines TRBV5-5 with TRBJ2-7, with D possibly TRBD1 on 5 matching bases. V dropped 0 bases and J dropped 5 bases, with 12 bases sitting between them. The CDR3 length is 14 residues. The germline V gene encodes CDR1 SGHKS and CDR2 YYEKEE (reference sequence). The chain's CDR3 is CASSLGQGNNEQYF. The CDR3 coding sequence is TGTGCCAGCAGCTTGGGGCAGGGTAATAACGAGCAGTACTTC.

This sequence joins TRBV19 and TRBJ1-5; no reliable D call. The V and J ends lost 3 bases and 6 bases respectively, with 9 bases between them. CDR1 is LNHDA and CDR2 is SQIVND in the germline V gene (reference sequence). This CDR3 has 13 residues. CDR3 sequence: CASSILSGQPQHF. The CDR3 bases are TGTGCCAGTAGTATTTTGTCCGGTCAGCCCCAGCATTTT.

The V gene is TRBV7-9, the J gene TRBJ2-2; tentative D call: TRBD2 (6 bases). V lost 5 bases and J lost 7, with 20 bases in between. Germline loops: CDR1 SEHNR, CDR2 FQNEAQ (reference sequence). The CDR3 is made up of 16 amino acids. The CDR3 sequence: CASSPPEGGGFGELFF. CDR3 sequence (DNA): TGTGCCAGCAGCCCCCCAGAGGGAGGAGGGTTCGGGGAGCTGTTTTTT.

This clone was seen a few times. V and J are TRBV5-6 and TRBJ1-6, with D maybe TRBD1 (6 bases). The CDR3 spans 17 residues. Germline assignment: CDR1 SGHDT and CDR2 YYEEEE. V was trimmed by 0 bases and J by 0 bases, leaving 10 bases between them. The CDR3 loop reads CASSLGTASSYNSPLHF. CDR3 coding DNA: TGTGCCAGCAGCTTGGGGACAGCAAGCTCCTATAATTCACCCCTCCACTTT.

V usage is TRBV2 and J usage is TRBJ1-2, with TRBD1 matching 7 bases. CDR1 is SNHLY and CDR2 is FYNNEI in the germline V gene. V gave up 4 bases and J gave up 2 bases; unmatched junction bases: 1. The CDR3 consists of 13 residues. The chain's CDR3 is CASSAQGNYGYTF. CDR3 DNA sequence: TGTGCCAGCAGTGCACAGGGGAACTATGGCTACACCTTC.

V is TRBV2 and J is TRBJ1-2, with a possible D match to TRBD1 (5 bases). Trimming removed 6 bases at V and 7 bases at J, with 9 bases between. CDR3 length equals 11 residues. Germline V gives CDR1 SNHLY, CDR2 FYNNEI. In DNA, the CDR3 is TGTGCCAGCAGGCCCAGGGTTGGCTACACCTTC. It codes for CASRPRVGYTF.

This chain joins TRBV5-1 and TRBJ2-5, with D maybe TRBD2 (5 bases). Trimming shortened V by 5 bases and J by 5 bases, and 7 bases separated the two germline ends. CDR3 size: 11 residues. Germline loops: CDR1 SGHRS, CDR2 YFSETQ. The DNA for the CDR3 is TGCGCCAGCAGATGGAGGGAGACCCAGTACTTC. Translated: CASRWRETQYF.

The chain is built from TRBV27 and TRBJ2-1; 12 bases match TRBD2. Looked up from germline, CDR1 is MNHEY and CDR2 is SMNVEV (reference sequence). V was pared by 5 bases and J by 3 bases, with 2 bases of the junction left unmatched. The CDR3 is made up of 15 amino acids. CDR3 loop: CASSGLAGSYNEQFF. As DNA, the CDR3 is TGTGCCAGCAGTGGACTAGCGGGGAGCTACAATGAGCAGTTCTTC.

V is TRBV14 and J is TRBJ2-6; possible D gene TRBD1, 6 bases. V lost 2 bases and J 3 bases, leaving 17 bases between the germline ends. CDR1 and CDR2 (germline): SGHDN, FVKESK. CDR3 size: 18 residues. CDR3 in DNA: TGTGCCAGCAGCCAACGGGACATCATCCCTAGTGGGGCCAACGTCCTGACTTTC. Protein product: CASSQRDIIPSGANVLTF.

This chain connects TRBV18 to TRBJ1-2, with 8 bases fitting TRBD1. Trimming at V came to 0 bases and at J to 9 bases, leaving 3 bases not matched to a gene. CDR3 length equals 13 residues. Germline CDR1 is KGHSH and CDR2 is LQKENI. CDR3 sequence reads: CASSPPGTGSYTF. The CDR3 region has the DNA TGTGCCAGCTCACCACCCGGGACAGGTAGCTACACCTTC.

V gene TRBV6-2 or TRBV6-3 combines with J gene TRBJ2-2; tentative D call: TRBD2 (6 bases). The length of the CDR3 is 14 residues. V lost 6 bases and J 7 bases, leaving 15 bases between the germline ends. Germline V lookup: CDR1 MNHEY, CDR2 SVGEGT. CDR3 nucleotides: TGTGCCAGCAGCCGAATCATGGGGGGCGGGGAGCTGTTTTTT. This gives the protein CASSRIMGGGELFF.

This chain uses TRBV7-2 with TRBJ1-6; a possible D gene is TRBD1 (6 bases). Germline V gene sequence: CDR1 SGHTA, CDR2 FQGNSA. This CDR3 comprises 16 residues. Trimming removed 4 bases at V and 2 bases at J, with 12 bases between. The CDR3 DNA follows: TGTGCCAGCAGCTCTTTGACAGGAACCTATAATTCACCCCTCCACTTT. Translating it yields CASSSLTGTYNSPLHF.